This section outlines one T cell receptor (beta chain) sequence together with its context. This sample is drawn from a study of blood T cell repertoires in COVID-19. Study details: Sources were T cells, B-cell-depleted T cells, or PBMCs; the material itself was cDNA or gDNA.

Individuals drawn from under 30 US areas were roughly 18 to 95 years old. Libraries were prepared by immunoSEQ multiplex PCR; TCRdb keeps only in-frame clonotypes and omits some of them. This sample has approximately 250,000 clones, with about 90% found just once. V shed 3 bases and J shed 5 bases, with 13 bases lying between them. The CDR3 runs to 13 residues. CDR1 is GTSNPN, CDR2 SVGIG, per germline (reference sequence). The chain is built from TRBV30 and TRBJ2-5; D perhaps matches TRBD1 (6 bases). The sequence came from a woman in her twenties or thirties with acute COVID-19. Material: PBMCs or T cells enriched from blood (not recorded which). For the CDR3, the DNA is TGTGCCTGGAGCTTGGGACAAACGGAGACCCAGTACTTC. Protein sequence: CAWSLGQTETQYF.